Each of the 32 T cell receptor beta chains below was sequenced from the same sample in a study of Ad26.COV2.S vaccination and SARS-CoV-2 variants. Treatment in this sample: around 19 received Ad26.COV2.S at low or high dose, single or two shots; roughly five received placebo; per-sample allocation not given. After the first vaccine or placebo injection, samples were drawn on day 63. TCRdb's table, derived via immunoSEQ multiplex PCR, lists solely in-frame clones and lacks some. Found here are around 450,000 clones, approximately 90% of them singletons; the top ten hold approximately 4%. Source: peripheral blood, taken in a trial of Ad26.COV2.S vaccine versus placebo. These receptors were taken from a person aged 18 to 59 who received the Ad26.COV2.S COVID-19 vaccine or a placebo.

The CDR3 bases are TGCGCCAGCAGCCAAGATCTCATGTCGGACAATGAGCAGTTCTTC. Its protein product is CASSQDLMSDNEQFF. V gene TRBV4-1 combines with J gene TRBJ2-1; no firm D call. Between the trimmed V and J ends, which lost 0 bases and 5 bases, there was a span of 11 bases. Germline V gene lookup returns CDR1 MGHRA and CDR2 YSYEKL. CDR3 length equals 15 residues.

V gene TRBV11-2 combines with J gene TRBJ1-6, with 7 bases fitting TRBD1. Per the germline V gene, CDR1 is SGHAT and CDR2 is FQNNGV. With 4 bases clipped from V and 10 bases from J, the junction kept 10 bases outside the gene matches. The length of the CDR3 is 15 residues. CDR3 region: CASSYRQGVESPLHF. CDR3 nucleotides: TGTGCCAGCAGCTACCGACAGGGTGTGGAATCACCCCTCCACTTT.

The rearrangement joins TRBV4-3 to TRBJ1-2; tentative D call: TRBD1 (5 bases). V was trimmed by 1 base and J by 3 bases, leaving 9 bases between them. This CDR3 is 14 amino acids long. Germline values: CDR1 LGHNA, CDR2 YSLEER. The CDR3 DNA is TGCGCCAGCAGCCAAGGGTTGGGGGACTATGGCTACACCTTC. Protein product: CASSQGLGDYGYTF.

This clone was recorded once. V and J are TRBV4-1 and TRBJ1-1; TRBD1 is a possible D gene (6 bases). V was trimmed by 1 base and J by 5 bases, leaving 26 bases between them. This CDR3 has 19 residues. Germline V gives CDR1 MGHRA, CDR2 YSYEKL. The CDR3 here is CASSQASRNHRDERTEAFF. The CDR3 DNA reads TGCGCCAGCAGCCAAGCTTCTCGAAACCACAGGGACGAGAGGACTGAAGCTTTCTTT.

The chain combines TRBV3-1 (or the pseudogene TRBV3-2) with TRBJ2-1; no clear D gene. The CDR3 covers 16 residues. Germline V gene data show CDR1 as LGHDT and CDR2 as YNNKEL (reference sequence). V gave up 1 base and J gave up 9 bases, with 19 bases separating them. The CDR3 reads CASSQGPGGASGEQFF. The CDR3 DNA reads TGTGCCAGCAGCCAAGGCCCCGGCGGCGCCTCAGGTGAGCAGTTCTTC.

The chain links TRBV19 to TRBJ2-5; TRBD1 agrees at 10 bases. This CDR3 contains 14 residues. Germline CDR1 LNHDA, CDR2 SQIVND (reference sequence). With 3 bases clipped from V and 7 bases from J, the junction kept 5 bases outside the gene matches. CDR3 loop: CASSMGGQGLTQYF. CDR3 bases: TGTGCCAGTAGTATGGGGGGACAGGGGTTGACCCAGTACTTC.

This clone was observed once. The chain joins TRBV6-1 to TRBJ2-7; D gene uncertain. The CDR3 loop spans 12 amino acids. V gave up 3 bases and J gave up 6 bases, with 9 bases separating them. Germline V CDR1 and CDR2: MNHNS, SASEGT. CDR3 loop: CASSDPGSEQYF. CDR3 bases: TGTGCCAGCAGTGACCCCGGGTCCGAGCAGTACTTC.

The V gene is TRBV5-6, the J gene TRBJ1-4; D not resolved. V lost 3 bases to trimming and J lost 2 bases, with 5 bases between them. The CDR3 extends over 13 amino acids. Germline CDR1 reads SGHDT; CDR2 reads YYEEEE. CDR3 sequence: CASSWRTNEKLFF. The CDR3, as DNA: TGTGCCAGCAGCTGGAGGACTAATGAAAAACTGTTTTTT.

The CDR3 loop reads CASSPVGYYEQYF. In nucleotides, the CDR3 is TGTGCCAGCTCACCCGTGGGGTACTACGAGCAGTACTTC. V gene TRBV18 combines with J gene TRBJ2-7; D is unresolved. The CDR3 extends over 13 amino acids. Looked up from germline, CDR1 is KGHSH and CDR2 is LQKENI. Trimming left V 3 bases short and J 3 bases short, with 9 bases between.

The chain's CDR3 is CASRDRDSSYEQYF. The CDR3 DNA follows: TGTGCCAGCAGGGACCGGGACAGCTCCTACGAGCAGTACTTC. The rearrangement links TRBV5-5 to TRBJ2-7; 7 nucleotides align to TRBD1. Germline CDR1 reads SGHKS; CDR2 reads YYEKEE (reference sequence). The trim removed 5 bases at V and 0 bases at J, leaving 5 bases unmatched. This CDR3 spans 14 amino acids. Drawing the rest from reference TRBV5-5 and TRBJ2-7, the complete variable domain is DAGVTQSPTHLIKTRGQQVTLRCSPISGHKSVSWYQQVLGQGPQFIFQYYEKEERGRGNFPDRFSARQFPNYSSELNVNALLLGDSALYLCASRDRDSSYEQYFGPGTRLTVT.

CDR3 residues: CASSLFTGGQADREQFF. The CDR3 DNA is TGCGCCAGCAGCTTGTTCACGGGGGGCCAGGCAGACAGAGAGCAGTTCTTC. V gene TRBV5-1 combines with J gene TRBJ2-1; a weak D match, TRBD2 (7 bases). CDR1 and CDR2 (germline): SGHRS, YFSETQ. V dropped 1 base and J dropped 10 bases, with 24 bases sitting between them. The CDR3 is 17 residues long.

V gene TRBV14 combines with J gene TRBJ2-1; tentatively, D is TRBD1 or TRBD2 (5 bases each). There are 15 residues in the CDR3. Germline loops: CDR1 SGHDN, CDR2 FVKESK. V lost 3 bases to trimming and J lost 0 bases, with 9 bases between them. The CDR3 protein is CASSQGRSSYNEQFF. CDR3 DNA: TGTGCCAGCAGCCAGGGACGGAGCTCCTACAATGAGCAGTTCTTC.

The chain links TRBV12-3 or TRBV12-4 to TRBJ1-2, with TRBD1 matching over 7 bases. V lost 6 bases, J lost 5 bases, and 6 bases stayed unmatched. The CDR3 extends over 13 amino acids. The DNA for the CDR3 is TGTGCCAGCAGCCATGACAGGGCTTATGGCTACACCTTC. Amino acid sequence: CASSHDRAYGYTF.

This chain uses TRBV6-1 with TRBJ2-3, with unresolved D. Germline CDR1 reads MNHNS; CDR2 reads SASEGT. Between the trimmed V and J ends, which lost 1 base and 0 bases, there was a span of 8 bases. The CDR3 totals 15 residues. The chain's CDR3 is CASSEGHSSTDTQYF. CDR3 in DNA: TGTGCCAGCAGTGAAGGTCACTCTAGCACAGATACGCAGTATTTT.

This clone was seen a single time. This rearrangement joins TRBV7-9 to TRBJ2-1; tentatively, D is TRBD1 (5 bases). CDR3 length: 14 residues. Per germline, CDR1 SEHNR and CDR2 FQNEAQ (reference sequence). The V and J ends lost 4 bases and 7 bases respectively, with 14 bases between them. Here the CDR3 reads CASSSSRVLNEQFF. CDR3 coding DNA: TGTGCCAGCAGCTCGTCCAGGGTTTTAAATGAGCAGTTCTTC.

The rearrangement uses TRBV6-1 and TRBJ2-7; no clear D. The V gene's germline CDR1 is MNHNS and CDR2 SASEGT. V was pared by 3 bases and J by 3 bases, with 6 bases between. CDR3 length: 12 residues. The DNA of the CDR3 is TGTGCCAGCAGTGACAGGCTCTACGAGCAGTACTTC. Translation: CASSDRLYEQYF.

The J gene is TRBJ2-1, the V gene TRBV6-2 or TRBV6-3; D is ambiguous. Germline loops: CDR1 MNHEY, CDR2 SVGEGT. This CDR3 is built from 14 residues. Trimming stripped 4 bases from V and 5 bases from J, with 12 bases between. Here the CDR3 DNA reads TGTGCCAGCAGTTTTGTTCGTGGTAACAATGAGCAGTTCTTC. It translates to CASSFVRGNNEQFF.

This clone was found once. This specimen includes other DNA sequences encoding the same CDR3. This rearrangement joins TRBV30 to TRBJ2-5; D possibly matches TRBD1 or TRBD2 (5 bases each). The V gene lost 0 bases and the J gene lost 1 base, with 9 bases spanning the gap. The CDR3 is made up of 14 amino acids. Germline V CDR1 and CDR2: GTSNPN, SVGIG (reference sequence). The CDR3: CAWSVSGTQETQYF. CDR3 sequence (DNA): TGTGCCTGGAGTGTATCAGGGACCCAAGAGACCCAGTACTTC.

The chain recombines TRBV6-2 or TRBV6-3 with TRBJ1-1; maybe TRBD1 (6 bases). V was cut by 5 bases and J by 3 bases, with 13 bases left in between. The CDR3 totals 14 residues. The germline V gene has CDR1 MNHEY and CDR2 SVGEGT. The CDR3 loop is CASSLQGSDTEAFF. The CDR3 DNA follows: TGTGCCAGCAGTCTACAGGGTTCGGACACTGAAGCTTTCTTT.

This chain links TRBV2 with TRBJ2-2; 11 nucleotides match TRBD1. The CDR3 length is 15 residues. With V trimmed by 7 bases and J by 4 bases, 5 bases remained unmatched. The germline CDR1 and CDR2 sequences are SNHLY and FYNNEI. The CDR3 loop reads CASTGTGGGTGELFF. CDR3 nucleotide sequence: TGTGCCAGCACCGGGACAGGGGGTGGCACCGGGGAGCTGTTTTTT. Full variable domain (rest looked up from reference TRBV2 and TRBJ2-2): EPEVTQTPSHQVTQMGQEVILRCVPISNHLYFYWYRQILGQKVEFLVSFYNNEISEKSEIFDDQFSVERPDGSNFTLKIRSTKLEDSAMYFCASTGTGGGTGELFFGEGSRLTVL.

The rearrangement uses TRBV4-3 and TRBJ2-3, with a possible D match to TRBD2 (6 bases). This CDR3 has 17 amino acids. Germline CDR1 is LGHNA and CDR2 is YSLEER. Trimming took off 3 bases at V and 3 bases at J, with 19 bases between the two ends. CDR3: CASSQGKYGRGTDTQYF. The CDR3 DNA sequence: TGCGCCAGCAGCCAGGGAAAGTACGGGAGAGGTACAGATACGCAGTATTTT.

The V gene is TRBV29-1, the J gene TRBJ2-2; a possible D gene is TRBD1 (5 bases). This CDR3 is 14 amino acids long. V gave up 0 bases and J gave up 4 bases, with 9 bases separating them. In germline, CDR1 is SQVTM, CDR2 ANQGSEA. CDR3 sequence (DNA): TGCAGCGTTGAAGAGGCAGGGCCCACCGGGGAGCTGTTTTTT. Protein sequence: CSVEEAGPTGELFF.

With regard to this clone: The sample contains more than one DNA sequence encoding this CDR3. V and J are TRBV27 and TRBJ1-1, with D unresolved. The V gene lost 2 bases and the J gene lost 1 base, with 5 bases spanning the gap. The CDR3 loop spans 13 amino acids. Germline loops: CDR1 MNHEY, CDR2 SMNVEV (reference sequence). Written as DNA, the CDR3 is TGTGCCAGCAGTTTAGGCGGGAACACTGAAGCTTTCTTT. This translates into CASSLGGNTEAFF.

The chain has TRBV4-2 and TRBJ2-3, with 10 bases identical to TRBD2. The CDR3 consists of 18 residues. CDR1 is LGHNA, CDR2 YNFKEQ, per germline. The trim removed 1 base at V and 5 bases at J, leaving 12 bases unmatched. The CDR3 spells CASSQGSTSGKKGDTQYF. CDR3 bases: TGTGCCAGCAGCCAAGGGTCAACTAGCGGGAAAAAAGGAGATACGCAGTATTTT.

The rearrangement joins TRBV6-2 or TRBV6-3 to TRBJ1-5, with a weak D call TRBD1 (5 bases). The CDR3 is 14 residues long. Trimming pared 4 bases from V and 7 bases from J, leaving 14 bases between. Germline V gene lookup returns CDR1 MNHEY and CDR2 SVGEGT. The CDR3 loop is CASSWSQGAQPQHF. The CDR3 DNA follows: TGTGCCAGCAGTTGGTCGCAGGGTGCGCAGCCCCAGCATTTT.

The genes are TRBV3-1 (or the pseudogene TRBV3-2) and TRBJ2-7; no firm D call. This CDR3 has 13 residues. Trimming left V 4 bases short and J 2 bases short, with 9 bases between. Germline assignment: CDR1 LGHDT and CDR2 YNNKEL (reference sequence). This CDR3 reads CASSLQRTYEQYF. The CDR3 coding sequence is TGTGCCAGCAGCCTTCAGAGAACCTACGAGCAGTACTTC.

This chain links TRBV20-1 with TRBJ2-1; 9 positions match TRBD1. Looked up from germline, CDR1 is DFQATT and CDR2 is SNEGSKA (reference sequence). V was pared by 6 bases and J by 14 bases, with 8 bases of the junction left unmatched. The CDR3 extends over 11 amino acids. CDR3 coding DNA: TGCAGTGCAAGGGAGGGGGACAGGGAGTTCTTC. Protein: CSAREGDREFF.

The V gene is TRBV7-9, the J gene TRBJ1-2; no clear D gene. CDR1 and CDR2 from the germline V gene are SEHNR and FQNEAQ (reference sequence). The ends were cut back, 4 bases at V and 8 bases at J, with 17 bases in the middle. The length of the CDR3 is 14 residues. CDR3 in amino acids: CASSSFSQPLGYTF. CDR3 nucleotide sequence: TGTGCCAGCAGCTCCTTCTCTCAGCCTTTGGGCTACACCTTC.

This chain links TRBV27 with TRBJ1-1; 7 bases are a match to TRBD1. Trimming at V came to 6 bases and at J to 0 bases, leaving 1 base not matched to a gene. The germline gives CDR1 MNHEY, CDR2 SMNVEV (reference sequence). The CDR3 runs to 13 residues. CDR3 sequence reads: CASRTGLNTEAFF. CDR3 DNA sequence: TGTGCCAGCAGGACAGGGTTGAACACTGAAGCTTTCTTT.

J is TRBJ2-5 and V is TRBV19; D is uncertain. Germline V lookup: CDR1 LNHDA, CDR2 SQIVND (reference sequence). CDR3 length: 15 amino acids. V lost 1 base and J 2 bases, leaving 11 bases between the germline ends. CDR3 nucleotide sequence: TGTGCCAGTAGTATAGGTGGGCACCTACAAGAGACCCAGTACTTC. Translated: CASSIGGHLQETQYF.

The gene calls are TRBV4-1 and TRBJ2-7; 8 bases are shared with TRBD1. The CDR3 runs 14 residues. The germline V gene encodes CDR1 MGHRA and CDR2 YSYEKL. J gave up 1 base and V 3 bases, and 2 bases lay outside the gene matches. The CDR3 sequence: CASSQRTGSYEQYF. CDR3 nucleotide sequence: TGCGCCAGCAGCCAGCGGACAGGGTCCTACGAGCAGTACTTC.

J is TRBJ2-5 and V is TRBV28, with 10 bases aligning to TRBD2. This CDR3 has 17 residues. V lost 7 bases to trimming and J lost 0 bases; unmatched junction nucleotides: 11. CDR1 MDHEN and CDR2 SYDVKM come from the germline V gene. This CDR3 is CASTGTSAWPDQETQYF. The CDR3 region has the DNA TGTGCCAGCACCGGGACTAGCGCGTGGCCCGACCAAGAGACCCAGTACTTC. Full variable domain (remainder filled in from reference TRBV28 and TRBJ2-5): DVKVTQSSRYLVKRTGEKVFLECVQDMDHENMFWYRQDPGLGLRLIYFSYDVKMKEKGDIPEGYSVSREKKERFSLILESASTNQTSMYLCASTGTSAWPDQETQYFGPGTRLLVL.